This T cell receptor beta chain originates from a study of blood T cell repertoires in COVID-19. The authors' processing: From reference gene primer amplification, estimates of nucleated cell counts were derived. Here immunoSEQ multiplex PCR was the method, and the copy in TCRdb shows in-frame clones only, minus some. That table furnishes V, J and clone size, whereas the DNA furnished D and trimming. The top ten hold under 15% of the sample, which has roughly 70,000 clones, approximately 92% seen once. Per germline, CDR1 SGHTS and CDR2 YDEGEE. The V gene lost 1 base and the J gene lost 0 bases, with 2 bases spanning the gap. The CDR3 is 14 amino acids.

V usage is TRBV5-8 and J usage is TRBJ2-6; D call uncertain. This TCR was recovered from a human donor with active COVID-19. The donor label of this sample is uncertain. The sequencing sample was made of peripheral blood. The CDR3 sequence is CASSLYSGANVLTF. The CDR3 coding sequence is TGTGCCAGCAGCTTGTACTCTGGGGCCAACGTCCTGACTTTC.